The 27 T cell receptor beta chains given below trace back to one sample, sequenced in a study of blood T cell repertoires in COVID-19. Here immunoSEQ multiplex PCR was the method, and the copy in TCRdb shows in-frame clones only, minus some. The table records around 200,000 clones, around nine tenths of them present only once. The sequenced material came from peripheral blood. Receptor source: a young man with active or convalescent COVID-19.

The V call is TRBV28, the J call TRBJ1-3; D unresolved. Between the trimmed V and J ends, which lost 5 bases and 0 bases, there was a span of 11 bases. Germline lookup yields CDR1 MDHEN and CDR2 SYDVKM. This CDR3 spans 15 amino acids. CDR3 residues: CASSGGVLSGNTIYF. As DNA, the CDR3 is TGTGCCAGCAGTGGCGGGGTTCTCTCTGGAAACACCATATATTTT.

The chain carries TRBV30 and TRBJ1-4; 8 bases align to TRBD1. After removal of 6 bases from V and 8 bases from J, the junction contained 11 bases not matched to a gene. Germline lookup yields CDR1 GTSNPN and CDR2 SVGIG (reference sequence). This CDR3 has 14 residues. The CDR3 DNA reads as TGTGCCTGCCCCCCTACCAGGGGGCCAGAAAAACTGTTTTTT. Amino acids: CACPPTRGPEKLFF. Using reference TRBV30 and TRBJ1-4 for the parts outside the CDR3, the full variable domain is SQTIHQWPATLVQPVGSPLSLECTVEGTSNPNLYWYRQAAGRGLQLLFYSVGIGQISSEVPQNLSASRPQDRQFILSSKKLLLSDSGFYLCACPPTRGPEKLFFGSGTQLSVL.

This chain connects TRBV5-1 to TRBJ2-1; D perhaps matches TRBD2 (5 bases). Germline CDR1 reads SGHRS; CDR2 reads YFSETQ. The V end was cut by 7 bases, the J end by 9 bases, with 17 bases between. The CDR3 extends over 13 amino acids. CDR3 DNA: TGCGCCAGCGCTTCGACTCGGGGAATTGAGCAGTTCTTC. Protein: CASASTRGIEQFF.

This clone appeared a single time. This sequence joins TRBV11-2 and TRBJ1-1; possible D gene TRBD1, 5 bases. Germline lookup yields CDR1 SGHAT and CDR2 FQNNGV. The CDR3 contains 15 residues. Trimming left V 2 bases short and J 4 bases short, with 14 bases between. The CDR3 reads CASSLYWGQGTEAFF. The DNA for the CDR3 is TGTGCCAGCAGCTTATATTGGGGTCAGGGCACTGAAGCTTTCTTT.

V usage is TRBV5-1 and J usage is TRBJ1-6; D perhaps matches TRBD1 (6 bases). V gave up 5 bases and J gave up 6 bases, with 6 bases separating them. This CDR3 is 12 amino acids long. Germline V gene lookup returns CDR1 SGHRS and CDR2 YFSETQ. The CDR3 nucleotides read TGCGCCAGCAGGACAGGTAATTCACCCCTCCACTTT. Protein: CASRTGNSPLHF.

The chain uses TRBV24-1 and TRBJ2-3; D is unresolved. Germline assignment: CDR1 KGHDR and CDR2 SFDVKD. CDR3 length equals 13 residues. The V gene lost 8 bases and the J gene lost 0 bases, with 8 bases spanning the gap. CDR3 loop: CATIGSSTDTQYF. CDR3 bases: TGTGCCACCATTGGCTCTAGCACAGATACGCAGTATTTT.

The chain joins TRBV5-1 to TRBJ2-3; 12 positions match TRBD1. Germline V gene data show CDR1 as SGHRS and CDR2 as YFSETQ. The V gene end was trimmed by 2 bases and the J gene end by 1 base; junction bases not matched to a gene: 8. The CDR3 has 18 residues. The CDR3 here is CASSFSGTGGAGTDTQYF. As DNA, the CDR3 is TGCGCCAGCAGCTTTTCCGGGACAGGGGGCGCGGGCACAGATACGCAGTATTTT. Based on the CDR3 plus reference TRBV5-1 and TRBJ2-3, the full variable domain is KAGVTQTPRYLIKTRGQQVTLSCSPISGHRSVSWYQQTPGQGLQFLFEYFSETQRNKGNFPGRFSGRQFSNSRSEMNVSTLELGDSALYLCASSFSGTGGAGTDTQYFGPGTRLTVL.

V usage is TRBV6-5 and J usage is TRBJ1-2; the match to TRBD1 covers 8 bases. The CDR3 loop spans 15 amino acids. V dropped 6 bases and J dropped 4; count of bases not matched to a gene: 10. The V gene's germline CDR1 is MNHEY and CDR2 SVGAGI. The CDR3: CASSPYTGGGYGYTF. DNA for the CDR3: TGTGCCAGCAGCCCCTATACAGGGGGGGGCTATGGCTACACCTTC.

Only a few counts were recorded for this clone. V gene TRBV2 combines with J gene TRBJ1-5; perhaps TRBD1 as D (5 bases). V was pared by 4 bases and J by 8 bases, with 15 bases between. CDR3 length: 14 amino acids. The germline gives CDR1 SNHLY, CDR2 FYNNEI. The CDR3 protein is CASSVGAMVEPQHF. DNA for the CDR3: TGTGCCAGCAGTGTAGGGGCGATGGTTGAGCCCCAGCATTTT.

V and J are TRBV11-2 and TRBJ2-7, with 8 bases identical to TRBD2. CDR1 is SGHAT, CDR2 FQNNGV, per germline. V shed 5 bases and J 3 bases; nucleotides not matched to a gene: 9. The CDR3 covers 15 residues. CDR3 sequence: CASSPDSGLDYEQYF. The CDR3 region has the DNA TGTGCCAGCAGCCCAGACTCGGGACTAGACTACGAGCAGTACTTC.

The V and J genes are TRBV29-1 and TRBJ1-5, with TRBD1 as a possible D gene (6 bases). Trimming removed 6 bases from V and 11 bases from J, with 17 bases in between. This CDR3 is 12 amino acids long. CDR1 is SQVTM, CDR2 ANQGSEA, per germline. The CDR3 reads CSVDSGGVSQHF. CDR3 in DNA: TGCAGCGTGGACAGCGGTGGGGTATCCCAGCATTTT.

The chain links TRBV6-4 to TRBJ2-6; a weak D match, TRBD2 (6 bases). The V end was cut by 3 bases, the J end by 2 bases, with 8 bases between. In germline, CDR1 is MRHNA, CDR2 SNTAGT. The length of the CDR3 is 15 residues. The CDR3 nucleotides are TGTGCCAGCAGTGAGGGGGGAGCTGGGGCCAACGTCCTGACTTTC. Protein: CASSEGGAGANVLTF.

This clone was recorded only once. V usage is TRBV3-1 (or the pseudogene TRBV3-2) and J usage is TRBJ2-5; perhaps TRBD1 as D (8 bases). This CDR3 is built from 17 residues. V was pared by 4 bases and J by 2 bases, with 20 bases between. Germline V gene data show CDR1 as LGHDT and CDR2 as YNNKEL (reference sequence). The CDR3 nucleotides read TGTGCCAGCAGCCCAACCCATGGACAGGGAGGGCAAGAGACCCAGTACTTC. The encoded protein is CASSPTHGQGGQETQYF.

In DNA, the CDR3 is TGCGCCAGCAGCTTGGACAGTCCGATTAATGAAAAACTGTTTTTT. This sequence encodes CASSLDSPINEKLFF. The chain uses TRBV5-1 and TRBJ1-4; no clear D. Per germline, CDR1 SGHRS and CDR2 YFSETQ. V lost 0 bases to trimming and J lost 4 bases, with 10 bases between them. The CDR3 loop spans 15 amino acids.

The chain combines TRBV14 with TRBJ1-1; D call uncertain. The V end was cut by 1 base, the J end by 3 bases, with 6 bases between. This CDR3 is built from 13 residues. Germline-derived CDR1 and CDR2 are SGHDN and FVKESK. CDR3 protein: CASSQVTDTEAFF. CDR3 nucleotide sequence: TGTGCCAGCAGCCAAGTAACGGACACTGAAGCTTTCTTT.

The chain has TRBV7-2 and TRBJ1-2; 9 positions agree with TRBD1. The J segment lost 8 bases and the V segment lost 5 bases, leaving 9 bases of the junction unmatched. Germline V gives CDR1 SGHTA, CDR2 FQGNSA. The CDR3 consists of 14 residues. Here the CDR3 DNA reads TGTGCCAGCAGCCCCCGGGGGGACAGGGCAGGCTACACCTTC. It specifies CASSPRGDRAGYTF.

The chain links TRBV19 to TRBJ2-1, with TRBD1 matching 7 bases. J was trimmed by 2 bases and V by 1 base; bases with no gene match: 14. CDR3 size: 19 residues. Germline V gene sequence: CDR1 LNHDA, CDR2 SQIVND (reference sequence). CDR3 nucleotides: TGTGCCAGTAGTATAGGAGGGGGCTTGGCCGCTCTGGCCTACAATGAGCAGTTCTTC. Its translation: CASSIGGGLAALAYNEQFF.

This chain links TRBV18 with TRBJ1-6; D might be TRBD1 (5 bases). CDR1 KGHSH and CDR2 LQKENI come from the germline V gene. The CDR3 runs 18 residues. V lost 2 bases and J lost 9, with 23 bases in between. This chain's CDR3 is CASSPVPSGGATGSPLHF. The CDR3 DNA follows: TGTGCCAGCTCACCAGTCCCTTCAGGAGGGGCGACTGGTTCACCCCTCCACTTT.

The chain couples TRBV7-9 to TRBJ2-5, with D uncertain. In germline, CDR1 is SEHNR, CDR2 FQNEAQ (reference sequence). Trimming removed 0 bases from V and 12 bases from J, with 14 bases in between. The CDR3 consists of 13 residues. The CDR3, as DNA: TGTGCCAGCAGCTTAGCCCCACAGTCTCCCAAGTACTTC. This codes for CASSLAPQSPKYF.

This clone was counted only a few times. CDR3 coding DNA: TGTGCCAGCAGTTTCGGGGGAGGGACCAATCAGCCCCAGCATTTT. It translates to CASSFGGGTNQPQHF. The chain couples TRBV27 to TRBJ1-5; D possibly corresponds to TRBD1 (5 bases). CDR1 and CDR2 (germline): MNHEY, SMNVEV (reference sequence). The CDR3 covers 15 residues. V lost 3 bases to trimming and J lost 3 bases, with 12 bases between them.

The genes are TRBV28 and TRBJ1-5; TRBD1 agrees at 9 bases. This CDR3 has 16 amino acids. The germline gives CDR1 MDHEN, CDR2 SYDVKM. With 5 bases clipped from V and 0 bases from J, the junction kept 5 bases outside the gene matches. The CDR3 DNA reads TGTGCCAGCAGTCCAGGGACAGGGCATAGCAATCAGCCCCAGCATTTT. Its protein is CASSPGTGHSNQPQHF.

This chain links TRBV19 with TRBJ1-4; maybe TRBD1 (5 bases). V lost 6 bases, J lost 8 bases, and 16 bases lay in between. Germline values: CDR1 LNHDA, CDR2 SQIVND (reference sequence). The CDR3 contains 14 residues. CDR3 nucleotide sequence: TGTGCCAGTAGCAACACGGGGGATGGCGAAAAACTGTTTTTT. It codes for CASSNTGDGEKLFF.

V and J are TRBV30 and TRBJ1-4; unclear D gene. Germline V CDR1 and CDR2: GTSNPN, SVGIG (reference sequence). Between the trimmed V and J ends, which lost 5 bases and 4 bases, there was a span of 14 bases. The length of the CDR3 is 14 residues. The chain's CDR3 is CAWAAGSLNEKLFF. The DNA for the CDR3 is TGTGCCTGGGCCGCCGGGAGCCTTAATGAAAAACTGTTTTTT. The variable domain in full, with the rest retrieved from reference TRBV30 and TRBJ1-4, is SQTIHQWPATLVQPVGSPLSLECTVEGTSNPNLYWYRQAAGRGLQLLFYSVGIGQISSEVPQNLSASRPQDRQFILSSKKLLLSDSGFYLCAWAAGSLNEKLFFGSGTQLSVL.

CDR3 nucleotides: TGCGCCAGCAGCTTGGGAGGCTCTGACAGGGCTGAAAAACTGTTTTTT. It yields the protein CASSLGGSDRAEKLFF. This chain connects TRBV5-1 to TRBJ1-4; 7 nucleotides line up with TRBD1. The CDR3 totals 16 residues. CDR1 SGHRS and CDR2 YFSETQ come from the germline V gene. V lost 0 bases to trimming and J lost 7 bases; unmatched junction nucleotides: 9.

The J gene is TRBJ2-2, the V gene TRBV4-2, with D possibly being TRBD1 (6 bases). The germline gives CDR1 LGHNA, CDR2 YNFKEQ. This CDR3 comprises 15 residues. V lost 0 bases to trimming and J lost 6 bases, with 11 bases between them. CDR3 nucleotide sequence: TGTGCCAGCAGCCAAGATCTGGGGGCTCCCGGGGAGCTGTTTTTT. As protein: CASSQDLGAPGELFF.

The CDR3 spells CASSRQGDNQPQHF. The CDR3 coding sequence is TGTGCCAGCTCAAGACAGGGGGACAATCAGCCCCAGCATTTT. This rearrangement joins TRBV18 to TRBJ1-5, with 9 bases lining up with TRBD1. Germline V lookup: CDR1 KGHSH, CDR2 LQKENI. Trimming cost V 5 bases and J 3 bases; bases outside gene matches: 2. This CDR3 spans 14 amino acids.

The chain joins TRBV14 to TRBJ2-2, with 9 nucleotides matching TRBD1. Germline V gene sequence: CDR1 SGHDN, CDR2 FVKESK. CDR3 length equals 14 residues. V was clipped by 5 bases and J by 7 bases; unmatched bases: 5. The CDR3 nucleotides read TGTGCCAGCAGCGTGGACAGGGGAAGCGGGGAGCTGTTTTTT. Translation: CASSVDRGSGELFF.